This T cell receptor beta chain was documented in a study of cytomegalovirus exposure and HLA in healthy donors. Germline-derived CDR1 and CDR2 are SGHDN and FVKESK. This CDR3 contains 13 residues. V was clipped by 2 bases and J by 11 bases, with 13 bases between them. In the PCR, 60 Vbeta and 13 Jbeta primers were used. The repertoire was sequenced with immunoSEQ multiplex PCR; TCRdb's copy has only in-frame clones and lacks some. Here the sample spans some 100,000 clones, approximately 56% being singletons. A word on this clone: Its target is not known.

Study results and limitations: For TCR beta chains, V- and J-gene trimming was later linked to a missense DCLRE1C variant. Serostatus for CMV was the only available immune exposure information.

The sequenced sample consisted of PBMCs. This receptor was identified in a woman under 40 in good health and CMV-seropositive. This sequence joins TRBV14 and TRBJ1-5; no firm D call. This CDR3 reads CASSQQTAGTQHF. CDR3 nucleotide sequence: TGTGCCAGCAGCCAACAAACAGCCGGCACCCAGCATTTT. Using reference TRBV14 and TRBJ1-5 for the parts outside the CDR3, the full variable domain is EAGVTQFPSHSVIEKGQTVTLRCDPISGHDNLYWYRRVMGKEIKFLLHFVKESKQDESGMPNNRFLAERTGGTYSTLKVQPAELEDSGVYFCASSQQTAGTQHFGDGTRLSIL.